This TCR beta chain was retrieved from a study of cytomegalovirus exposure and HLA in healthy donors. Study-wide context: Among the 398 genotyped donors, 81% were placed in the Caucasian-associated ancestry cluster.

Trimming removed 4 bases from V and 2 bases from J; junction bases left unmatched: 7. Germline CDR1 reads SGHNT; CDR2 reads YYREEE (reference sequence). This CDR3 is built from 15 residues. The study's findings and limits: Among TCR beta chains, those listed as cytomegalovirus-associated numbered approximately 150. For TCR beta chains, V- and J-gene trimming was later linked to a missense DCLRE1C variant. As a later analysis revealed, the rate of TCR association differed by HLA locus, with DRB1 most and HLA-C fewest.

Primers: 60 Vbeta forward and 13 Jbeta reverse. Libraries were prepared by immunoSEQ multiplex PCR; TCRdb keeps only in-frame clonotypes and omits some of them. The sample comprises about 170,000 clones, 82% of which are singletons, and around 1.5% rests with the top ten. This clone occurred a few times. Its matching antigen is unknown. The sequence derives from a male donor in good health and CMV-seronegative. The sample comprised PBMCs. The gene calls are TRBV5-4 and TRBJ2-3, with 7 positions matching TRBD2. CDR3 in DNA: TGTGCCAGCAGCGCGCGGGACTATATCACAGATACGCAGTATTTT. Its protein is CASSARDYITDTQYF.